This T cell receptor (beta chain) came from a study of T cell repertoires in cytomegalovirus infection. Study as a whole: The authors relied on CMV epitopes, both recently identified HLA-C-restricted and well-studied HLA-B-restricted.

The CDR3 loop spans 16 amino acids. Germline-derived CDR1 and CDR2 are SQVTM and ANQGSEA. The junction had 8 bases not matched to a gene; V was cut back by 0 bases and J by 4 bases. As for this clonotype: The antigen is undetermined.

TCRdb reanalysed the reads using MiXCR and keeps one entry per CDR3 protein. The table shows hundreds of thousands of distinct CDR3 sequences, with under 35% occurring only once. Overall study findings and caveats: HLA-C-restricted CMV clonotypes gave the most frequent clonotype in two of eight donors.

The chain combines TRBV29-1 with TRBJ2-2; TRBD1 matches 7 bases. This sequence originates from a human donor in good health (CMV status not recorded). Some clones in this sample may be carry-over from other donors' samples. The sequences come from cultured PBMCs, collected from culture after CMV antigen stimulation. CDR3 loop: CSVEDGETGSTGELFF. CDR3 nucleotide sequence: TGCAGCGTTGAAGATGGAGAGACAGGGAGCACCGGGGAGCTGTTTTTT.